The next 5 T cell receptor beta chains were all read from a single sample in a study of patients and donors after allogeneic stem cell transplantation. TCRdb re-derived calls from the RT-PCR reads in MiXCR, one entry per CDR3 protein. Here the sample spans approximately 170,000 distinct CDR3 sequences, about 32% being singletons. Sample: blood, either unsorted or a sorted T cell fraction (not recorded which). These TCRs come from a human donor who was either an allogeneic HSCT recipient or a stem cell or donor lymphocyte infusion donor (not recorded which). It is not recorded whose cells these are; they may come from a transplant donor.

This sequence joins TRBV18 and TRBJ2-1; 7 bases agree with TRBD2. CDR1 is KGHSH and CDR2 is LQKENI in the germline V gene. The ends lost 2 bases at V and 6 bases at J; junction bases unmatched: 7. This CDR3 contains 15 residues. CDR3 sequence: CASSPGRAVFNEQFF. CDR3 nucleotides: TGTGCCAGCTCACCAGGGAGGGCCGTTTTCAATGAGCAGTTCTTC. Based on the CDR3 plus reference TRBV18 and TRBJ2-1, the full variable domain is NAGVMQNPRHLVRRRGQEARLRCSPMKGHSHVYWYRQLPEEGLKFMVYLQKENIIDESGMPKERFSAEFPKEGPSILRIQQVVRGDSAAYFCASSPGRAVFNEQFFGPGTRLTVL.

This sequence joins TRBV27 and TRBJ2-1, with TRBD2 matching over 7 bases. Trimming at V came to 9 bases and at J to 6 bases, leaving 2 bases not matched to a gene. The CDR3 is 11 amino acids. Germline V gene sequence: CDR1 MNHEY, CDR2 SMNVEV (reference sequence). The CDR3, as DNA: TGTGCCAGTTGCGGGGGCAATGAGCAGTTCTTC. This encodes CASCGGNEQFF.

In its sample, this clonotype was seen a few times. The chain recombines TRBV4-1 with TRBJ2-5; D is uncertain. This CDR3 contains 15 residues. CDR1 MGHRA and CDR2 YSYEKL come from the germline V gene. Trimming removed 0 bases from V and 2 bases from J, with 10 bases in between. Here the CDR3 DNA reads TGCGCCAGCAGCCAAGATTGGTGGCGTCAAGAGACCCAGTACTTC. It encodes CASSQDWWRQETQYF.

The chain employs TRBV27 and TRBJ2-7, with D possibly TRBD2 on 6 matching bases. This CDR3 contains 17 residues. Germline-derived CDR1 and CDR2 are MNHEY and SMNVEV (reference sequence). The V gene lost 5 bases and the J gene lost 2 bases, with 22 bases spanning the gap. In nucleotides, the CDR3 is TGTGCCAGCAGTCACCGGGGAGGAGGGCAACGGCCCTACGAGCAGTACTTC. Its translation is CASSHRGGGQRPYEQYF.

This clonotype has just a few counts. The CDR3 loop is CSARRGGSAYNEQFF. CDR3 in DNA: TGCAGTGCTAGGAGGGGTGGTAGCGCCTACAATGAGCAGTTCTTC. The chain combines TRBV20-1 with TRBJ2-1; perhaps D is TRBD1 or TRBD2 (5 bases each). Per germline, CDR1 DFQATT and CDR2 SNEGSKA (reference sequence). V shed 3 bases and J shed 2 bases, with 14 bases lying between them. The length of the CDR3 is 15 residues.